Here is one T cell receptor beta chain with its context. The sample originates from a study of T cells in tuberculosis. Time point here: new active TB diagnosis, blood taken before or within 7 days of starting treatment. V was cut by 2 bases and J by 7 bases, with 12 bases left in between. The CDR3 spans 14 residues. The germline CDR1 and CDR2 sequences are SGHVS and FQNEAQ. Using immunoSEQ multiplex PCR, the repertoire was profiled, and TCRdb retains in-frame clones only, with some absent. In the table there are about 49,000 clones, about 95% of which are singletons. The sample here was PBMCs, taken at tuberculosis diagnosis. This clonotype originated in an adult with tuberculosis. The chain combines TRBV7-8 with TRBJ1-5, with D possibly being TRBD1 (5 bases). This CDR3 reads CASSLSGGRQPQHF. The DNA of the CDR3 is TGTGCCAGCAGCTTATCGGGGGGACGACAGCCCCAGCATTTT. Looking up the rest from reference TRBV7-8 and TRBJ1-5 gives the full variable domain: GAGVSQSPRYKVAKRGQDVALRCDPISGHVSLFWYQQALGQGPEFLTYFQNEAQLDKSGLPSDRFFAERPEGSVSTLKIQRTQQEDSAVYLCASSLSGGRQPQHFGDGTRLSIL.